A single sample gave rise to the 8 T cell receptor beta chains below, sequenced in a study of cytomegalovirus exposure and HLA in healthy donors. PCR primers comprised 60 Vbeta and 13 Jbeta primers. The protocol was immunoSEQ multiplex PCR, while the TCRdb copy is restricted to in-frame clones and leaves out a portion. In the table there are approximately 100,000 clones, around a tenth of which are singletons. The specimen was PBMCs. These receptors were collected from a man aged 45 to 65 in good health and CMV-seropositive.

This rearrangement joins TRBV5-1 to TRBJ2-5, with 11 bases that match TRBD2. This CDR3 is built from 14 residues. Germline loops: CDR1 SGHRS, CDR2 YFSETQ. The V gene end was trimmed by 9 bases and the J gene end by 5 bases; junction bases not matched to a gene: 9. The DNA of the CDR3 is TGCGCCACCTTTAGCGGGAGGGCCGAGGAGACCCAGTACTTC. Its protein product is CATFSGRAEETQYF.

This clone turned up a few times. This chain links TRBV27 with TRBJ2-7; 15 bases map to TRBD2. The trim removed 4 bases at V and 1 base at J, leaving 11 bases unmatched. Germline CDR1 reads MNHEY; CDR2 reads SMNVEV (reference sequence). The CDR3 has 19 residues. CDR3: CASSSPGLAGGGRSYEQYF. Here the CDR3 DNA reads TGTGCCAGCAGTTCACCGGGACTAGCGGGAGGAGGTAGATCCTACGAGCAGTACTTC.

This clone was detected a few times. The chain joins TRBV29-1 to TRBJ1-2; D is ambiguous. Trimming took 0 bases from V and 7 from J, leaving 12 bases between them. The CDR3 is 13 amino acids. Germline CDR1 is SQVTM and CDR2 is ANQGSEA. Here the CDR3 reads CSVEDPPGGGYTF. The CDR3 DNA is TGCAGCGTTGAAGATCCGCCGGGAGGTGGCTACACCTTC.

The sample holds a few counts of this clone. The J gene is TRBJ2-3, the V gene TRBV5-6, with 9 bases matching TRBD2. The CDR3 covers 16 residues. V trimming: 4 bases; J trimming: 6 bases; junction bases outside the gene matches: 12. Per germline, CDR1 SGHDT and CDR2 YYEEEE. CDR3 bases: TGTGCCAGCAGCGGCTCGGGCGGGAGGGCCTCTGATACGCAGTATTTT. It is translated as CASSGSGGRASDTQYF. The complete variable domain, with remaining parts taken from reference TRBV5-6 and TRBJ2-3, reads DAGVTQSPTHLIKTRGQQVTLRCSPKSGHDTVSWYQQALGQGPQFIFQYYEEEERQRGNFPDRFSGHQFPNYSSELNVNALLLGDSALYLCASSGSGGRASDTQYFGPGTRLTVL.

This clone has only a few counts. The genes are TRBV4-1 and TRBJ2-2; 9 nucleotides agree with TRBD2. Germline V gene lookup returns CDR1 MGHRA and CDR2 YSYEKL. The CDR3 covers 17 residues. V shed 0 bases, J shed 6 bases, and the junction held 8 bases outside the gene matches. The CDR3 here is CASSQDRRLAGPGELFF. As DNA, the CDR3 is TGCGCCAGCAGCCAAGATCGACGGCTAGCGGGGCCCGGGGAGCTGTTTTTT.

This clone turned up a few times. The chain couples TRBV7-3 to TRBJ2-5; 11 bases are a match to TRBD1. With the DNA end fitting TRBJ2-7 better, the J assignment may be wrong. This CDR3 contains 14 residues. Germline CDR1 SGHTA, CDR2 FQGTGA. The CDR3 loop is CASSVGTGGYEQYF. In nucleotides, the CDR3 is TGTGCCAGCAGCGTGGGGACAGGGGGTTACGAGCAGTACTTC.

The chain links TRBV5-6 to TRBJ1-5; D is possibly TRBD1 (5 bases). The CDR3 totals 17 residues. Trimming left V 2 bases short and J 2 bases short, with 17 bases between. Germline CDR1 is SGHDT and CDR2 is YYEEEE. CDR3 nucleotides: TGTGCCAGCAGCTTACGACAGTCTAGGAGAGGCAATCAGCCCCAGCATTTT. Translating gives CASSLRQSRRGNQPQHF.

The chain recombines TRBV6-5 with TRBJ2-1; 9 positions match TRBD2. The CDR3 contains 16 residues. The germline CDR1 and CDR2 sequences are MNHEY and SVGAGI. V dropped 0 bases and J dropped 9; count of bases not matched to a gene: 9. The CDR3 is CASSYSISGRLREQFF. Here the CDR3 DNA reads TGTGCCAGCAGTTACTCGATCAGCGGGAGGCTCCGTGAGCAGTTCTTC.